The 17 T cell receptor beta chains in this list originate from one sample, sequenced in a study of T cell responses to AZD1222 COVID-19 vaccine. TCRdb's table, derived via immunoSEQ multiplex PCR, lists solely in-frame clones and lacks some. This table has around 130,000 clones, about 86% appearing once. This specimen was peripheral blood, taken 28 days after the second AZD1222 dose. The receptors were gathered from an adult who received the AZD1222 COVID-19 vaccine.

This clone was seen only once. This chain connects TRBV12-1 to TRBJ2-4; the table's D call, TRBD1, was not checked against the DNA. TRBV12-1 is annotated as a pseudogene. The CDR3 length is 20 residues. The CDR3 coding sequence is TGTGCCAGCAGCTTAGTGTCTCTTACCGGGACAAAGATCGCCAAAAACATTCAGTACTTC. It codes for CASSLVSLTGTKIAKNIQYF.

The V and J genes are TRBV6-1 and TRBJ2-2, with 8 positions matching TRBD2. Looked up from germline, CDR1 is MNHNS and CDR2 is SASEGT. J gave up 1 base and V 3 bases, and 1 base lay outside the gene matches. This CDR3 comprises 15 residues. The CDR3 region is CASSDAGGNTGELFF. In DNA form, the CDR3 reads TGTGCCAGCAGTGACGCGGGGGGGAACACCGGGGAGCTGTTTTTT.

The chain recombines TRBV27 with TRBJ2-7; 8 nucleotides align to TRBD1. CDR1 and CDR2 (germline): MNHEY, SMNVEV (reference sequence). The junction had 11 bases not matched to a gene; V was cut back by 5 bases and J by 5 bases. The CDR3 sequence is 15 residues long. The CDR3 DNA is TGTGCCAGCAGTCCGAGTCGACAGGGGATCCACGAGCAGTACTTC. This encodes CASSPSRQGIHEQYF.

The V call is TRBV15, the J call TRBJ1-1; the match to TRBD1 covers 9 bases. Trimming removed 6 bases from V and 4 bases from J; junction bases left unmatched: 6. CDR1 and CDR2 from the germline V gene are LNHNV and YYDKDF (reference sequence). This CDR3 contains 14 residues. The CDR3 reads CATSPGQGSTEAFF. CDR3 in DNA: TGTGCCACCAGTCCGGGACAGGGTAGCACTGAAGCTTTCTTT.

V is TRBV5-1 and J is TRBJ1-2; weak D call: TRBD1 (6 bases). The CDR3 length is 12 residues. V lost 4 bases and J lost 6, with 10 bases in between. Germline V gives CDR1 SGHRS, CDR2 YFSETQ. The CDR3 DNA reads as TGCGCCAGCAGCCACACAGGGAATGGCTACACCTTC. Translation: CASSHTGNGYTF. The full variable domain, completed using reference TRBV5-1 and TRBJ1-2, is KAGVTQTPRYLIKTRGQQVTLSCSPISGHRSVSWYQQTPGQGLQFLFEYFSETQRNKGNFPGRFSGRQFSNSRSEMNVSTLELGDSALYLCASSHTGNGYTFGSGTRLTVV.

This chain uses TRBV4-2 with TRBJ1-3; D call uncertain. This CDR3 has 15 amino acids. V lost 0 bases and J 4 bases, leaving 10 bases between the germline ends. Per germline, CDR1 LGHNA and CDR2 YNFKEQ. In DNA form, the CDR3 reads TGTGCCAGCAGCCAAGATGTGGGCTGGGGAAACACCATATATTTT. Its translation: CASSQDVGWGNTIYF.

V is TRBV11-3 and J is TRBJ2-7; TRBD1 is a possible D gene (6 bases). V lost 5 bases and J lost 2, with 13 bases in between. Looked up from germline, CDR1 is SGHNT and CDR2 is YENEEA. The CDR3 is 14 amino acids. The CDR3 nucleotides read TGTGCCAGCAGCCCCCGGGACACTACCTACGAGCAGTACTTC. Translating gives CASSPRDTTYEQYF.

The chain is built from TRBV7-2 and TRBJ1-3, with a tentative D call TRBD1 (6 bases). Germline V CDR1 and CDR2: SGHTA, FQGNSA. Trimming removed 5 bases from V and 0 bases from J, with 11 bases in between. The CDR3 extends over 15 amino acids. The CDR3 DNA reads TGTGCCAGCAGCCCTGACAGGAGCTCTGGAAACACCATATATTTT. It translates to CASSPDRSSGNTIYF. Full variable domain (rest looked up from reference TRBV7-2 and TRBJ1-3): GAGVSQSPSNKVTEKGKDVELRCDPISGHTALYWYRQSLGQGLEFLIYFQGNSAPDKSGLPSDRFSAERTGGSVSTLTIQRTQQEDSAVYLCASSPDRSSGNTIYFGEGSWLTVV.

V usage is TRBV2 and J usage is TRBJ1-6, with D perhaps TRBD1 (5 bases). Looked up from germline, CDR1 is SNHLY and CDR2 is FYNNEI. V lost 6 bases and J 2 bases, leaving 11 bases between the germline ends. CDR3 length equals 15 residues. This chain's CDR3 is CASRVGTAYNSPLHF. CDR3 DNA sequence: TGTGCCAGCAGGGTCGGGACCGCCTATAATTCACCCCTCCACTTT.

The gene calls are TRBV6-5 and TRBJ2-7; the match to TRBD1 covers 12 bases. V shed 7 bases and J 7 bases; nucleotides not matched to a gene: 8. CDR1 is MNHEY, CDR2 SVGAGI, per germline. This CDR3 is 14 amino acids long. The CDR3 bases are TGTGCCAGCATGCCGGGGACAGGGGGCTTTGAGCAGTACTTC. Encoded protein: CASMPGTGGFEQYF.

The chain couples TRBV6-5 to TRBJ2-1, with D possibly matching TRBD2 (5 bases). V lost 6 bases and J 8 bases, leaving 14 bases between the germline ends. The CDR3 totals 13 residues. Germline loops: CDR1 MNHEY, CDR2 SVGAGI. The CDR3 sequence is CASRDLATDEQFF. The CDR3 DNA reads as TGTGCCAGCAGGGACCTAGCTACCGATGAGCAGTTCTTC.

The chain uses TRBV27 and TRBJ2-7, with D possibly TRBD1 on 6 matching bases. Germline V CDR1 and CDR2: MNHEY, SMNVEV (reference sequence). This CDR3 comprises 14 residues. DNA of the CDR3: TGTGCTACCACCTCGTCGGCAGGGGACTACGAGCAGTACTTC. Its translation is CATTSSAGDYEQYF.

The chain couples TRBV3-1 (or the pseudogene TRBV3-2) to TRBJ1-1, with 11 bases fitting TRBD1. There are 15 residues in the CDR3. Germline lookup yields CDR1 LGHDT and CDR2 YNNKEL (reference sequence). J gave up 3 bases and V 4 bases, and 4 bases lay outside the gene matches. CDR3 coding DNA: TGTGCCAGCAGCCGATCGGGACAGGGGGACACTGAAGCTTTCTTT. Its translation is CASSRSGQGDTEAFF.

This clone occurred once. The CDR3 sequence is CASSSFHGGAYEQFF. The CDR3 DNA reads as TGTGCCAGCAGCTCCTTTCACGGGGGGGCCTATGAGCAGTTCTTC. The chain uses TRBV11-3 and TRBJ2-1; 8 positions match TRBD2. This CDR3 is 15 amino acids long. Per germline, CDR1 SGHNT and CDR2 YENEEA. The junction had 10 bases not matched to a gene; V was cut back by 4 bases and J by 8 bases.

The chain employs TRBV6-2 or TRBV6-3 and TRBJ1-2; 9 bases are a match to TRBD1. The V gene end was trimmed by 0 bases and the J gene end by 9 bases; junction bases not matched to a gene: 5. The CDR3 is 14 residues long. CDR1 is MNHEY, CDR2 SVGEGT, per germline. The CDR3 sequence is CASSYSGQGRRYTF. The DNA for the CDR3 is TGTGCCAGCAGTTACTCGGGACAGGGACGTCGCTACACCTTC.

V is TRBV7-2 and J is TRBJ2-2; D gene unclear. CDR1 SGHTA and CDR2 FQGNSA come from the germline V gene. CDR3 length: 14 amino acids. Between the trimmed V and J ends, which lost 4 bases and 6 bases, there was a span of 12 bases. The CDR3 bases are TGTGCCAGCAGCTCCTCGGGTAGGTCCGGGGAGCTGTTTTTT. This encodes CASSSSGRSGELFF.

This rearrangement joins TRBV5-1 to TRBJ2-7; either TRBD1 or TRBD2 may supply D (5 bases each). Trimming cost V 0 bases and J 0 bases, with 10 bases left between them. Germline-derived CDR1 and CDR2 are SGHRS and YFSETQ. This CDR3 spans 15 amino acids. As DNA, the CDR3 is TGCGCCAGCAGCTTGGGGGACGGGGACTCCTACGAGCAGTACTTC. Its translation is CASSLGDGDSYEQYF.